The table lists the clone carrying this T cell receptor (beta chain) with a count of one. The antigen is not known. The sample belongs to a study of blood T cells in healthy people across ages. Whole-study results and caveats: Older age coincided with a roughly linear decline in TCR beta diversity per million T cells. Both naive CD4+ cell counts and diversity were greater in long-lived donors than in aged donors. The donors' CMV status was not determined, possibly confounding changes in expanded clonotypes.

Combining a sample-barcoded 5' primer with a J-beta primer mix, a second PCR ran for 7 to 11 cycles. MiXCR was run by TCRdb on the 5' RACE reads, yielding one entry per CDR3 protein. The repertoire holds 800,000 to 950,000 distinct CDR3 sequences, with around 49% as singletons. The germline gives CDR1 MNHEY, CDR2 SMNVEV (reference sequence). CDR3 length equals 14 residues. Between the trimmed V and J ends, which lost 5 bases and 4 bases, there was a span of 11 bases. Sequencing was done on a sample of blood. The chain recombines TRBV27 with TRBJ1-4; D gene uncertain. The clonotype was recovered from a man in his thirties or forties in good health. CDR3 nucleotides: TGTGCCAGCAGTCTAACGAGGGATAATGAAAAACTGTTTTTT. Translated, it gives CASSLTRDNEKLFF.